The source of this T cell receptor beta chain is a study of glioma-infiltrating T cells after dendritic cell vaccination. V lost 2 bases, J lost 0 bases, and 2 bases stayed unmatched. This CDR3 is 17 amino acids long. The germline V gene encodes CDR1 SGHTA and CDR2 FQGTGA. The primer mix had 60 V beta and 13 J beta primers. This table comes from immunoSEQ multiplex PCR, and its TCRdb copy is limited to in-frame clones, with some not included. The sample yields approximately 99,000 clones, 80% seen once. As to time point: after dendritic cell vaccination, including at tumor progression/relapse. Selection required adequate fresh-frozen tumor tissue plus more than two years' survival data.

This sample comprised blood, obtained after dendritic cell vaccination. This chain connects TRBV7-3 to TRBJ2-2, with 11 bases lining up with TRBD2. The receptor's source is a human donor with glioblastoma. The CDR3 here is CASSLDSGRANTGELFF. In DNA, the CDR3 is TGTGCCAGCAGCTTAGATAGCGGGAGGGCGAACACCGGGGAGCTGTTTTTT.